This TCR beta chain appears in the sequencing data of a study of shared clonotypes between healthy human individuals. A word on this clone: Antigen specificity is unknown.

Profiling relied on immunoSEQ multiplex PCR, and the TCRdb table lists in-frame clones only, not all of them. The table has about 1.5 million clones, 98% seen once. Study-wide findings and caveats: On the whole, naive subsets had larger estimated richness than memory subsets had.

From germline, CDR1 is SQVTM and CDR2 ANQGSEA. The CDR3 totals 14 residues. V trimming: 6 bases; J trimming: 5 bases; junction bases outside the gene matches: 12. This TCR derives from a man aged 25-45 years in good health. The V gene is TRBV29-1, the J gene TRBJ1-1, with 7 bases identical to TRBD1. Sequencing was carried out using naive CD4+ T cells sorted from blood. Subset noted: CD45RA+ positively selected. The DNA of the CDR3 is TGCAGCGTGAGGGGGCAGAGAGGTAGAACTGAAGCTTTCTTT. It translates to CSVRGQRGRTEAFF. Together with reference TRBV29-1 and TRBJ1-1, the CDR3 gives the full variable domain: SAVISQKPSRDICQRGTSLTIQCQVDSQVTMMFWYRQQPGQSLTLIATANQGSEATYESGFVIDKFPISRPNLTFSTLTVSNMSPEDSSIYLCSVRGQRGRTEAFFGQGTRLTVV.